The T cell receptor beta chain under discussion was sequenced for a study of blood T cell repertoires in COVID-19. Across the study: Material from acute and convalescent COVID-19 was sourced from the United States, Italy and Spain.

J gave up 0 bases and V 6 bases, and 8 bases lay outside the gene matches. CDR3 length: 16 amino acids. The germline gives CDR1 ENHRY, CDR2 SYGVKD. In the original processing: Estimation of nucleated cell counts was performed using reference gene primer amplification. Repertoires were generated with immunoSEQ multiplex PCR, while TCRdb's copy carries only in-frame clones and drops some. D and trimming were read from the DNA, whereas the V and J calls and clone size are those reported in that table. This table has approximately 47,000 clones, roughly 83% appearing once. The source is a woman aged 55-70 years with acute or convalescent COVID-19. The sample was peripheral blood. This rearrangement joins TRBV10-3 to TRBJ1-3; 7 nucleotides agree with TRBD1. CDR3 in amino acids: CAIRDYGQDSGNTIYF. The CDR3 nucleotides read TGTGCCATCAGGGACTACGGACAGGACTCTGGAAACACCATATATTTT.